Sequencing of this TCR beta chain was carried out in a study of T cell repertoires in cytomegalovirus infection. Across the study: Indicated by public TCR beta signatures were CMV infection and matching HLA type.

For this clonotype: Its antigen remains unidentified.

TCRdb itself ran the reads through MiXCR, one entry per CDR3 protein. The sample lists some 920,000 distinct CDR3 sequences; 25% to 40% were seen once. Germline V gives CDR1 DFQATT, CDR2 SNEGSKA (reference sequence). This CDR3 contains 15 residues. The V gene lost 3 bases and the J gene lost 0 bases, with 13 bases spanning the gap. Specimen: cultured CD8+ T cells from PBMCs, collected from culture after CMV antigen stimulation. This TCR derives from a human donor in good health (CMV status not recorded). Some clones in this sample may be carry-over from other donors' samples. The chain couples TRBV20-1 to TRBJ2-3; perhaps D is TRBD1 or TRBD2 (5 bases each). CDR3 coding DNA: TGCAGTGCTAGGGGGATCCGGGACAGCACAGATACGCAGTATTTT. Translating it yields CSARGIRDSTDTQYF.